Following are 5 T cell receptor beta chains from one sample sequenced in a study of blood T cell repertoires in COVID-19. Produced via immunoSEQ multiplex PCR; TCRdb's table is partial and in-frame only. The sample holds 50,000 to 65,000 clones, 76% seen once. What was sequenced was peripheral blood. All receptors derive from a woman aged 45-60 years with active or convalescent COVID-19.

The gene calls are TRBV9 and TRBJ2-3, with D possibly TRBD2 on 5 matching bases. Germline CDR1 SGDLS, CDR2 YYNGEE. The CDR3 extends over 13 amino acids. V was clipped by 6 bases and J by 0 bases, with 8 bases between them. CDR3 loop: CASKAASTDTQYF. In DNA, the CDR3 is TGTGCCAGCAAAGCGGCTAGCACAGATACGCAGTATTTT.

V and J are TRBV19 and TRBJ2-5, with D possibly being TRBD1 (5 bases). Deletions cut 5 bases from V and 3 bases from J, with 16 bases between. Germline V CDR1 and CDR2: LNHDA, SQIVND (reference sequence). This CDR3 has 15 residues. CDR3 sequence reads: CASSPTRVKKETQYF. As DNA, the CDR3 is TGTGCCAGTAGTCCTACCAGGGTAAAGAAAGAGACCCAGTACTTC.

The chain recombines TRBV9 with TRBJ2-3; 7 bases line up with TRBD2. The CDR3 runs 14 residues. Germline V gene sequence: CDR1 SGDLS, CDR2 YYNGEE. V trimming: 2 bases; J trimming: 5 bases; junction bases outside the gene matches: 5. The CDR3 loop is CASSVSLAEDTQYF. DNA of the CDR3: TGTGCCAGCAGCGTGAGTCTAGCGGAAGATACGCAGTATTTT.

The chain uses TRBV5-4 and TRBJ2-1, with 11 bases identical to TRBD2. The germline V gene has CDR1 SGHNT and CDR2 YYREEE (reference sequence). The CDR3 runs 19 residues. V shed 6 bases, J shed 3 bases, and the junction held 17 bases outside the gene matches. CDR3 region: CASTRGVLAGDFLYNEQFF. CDR3 sequence (DNA): TGTGCCAGCACCCGAGGGGTACTAGCGGGAGATTTCCTCTACAATGAGCAGTTCTTC. Drawing the rest from reference TRBV5-4 and TRBJ2-1, the complete variable domain is ETGVTQSPTHLIKTRGQQVTLRCSSQSGHNTVSWYQQALGQGPQFIFQYYREEENGRGNFPPRFSGLQFPNYSSELNVNALELDDSALYLCASTRGVLAGDFLYNEQFFGPGTRLTVL.

The chain is built from TRBV21-1 and TRBJ1-2; no check of the table's D call, TRBD1, against the DNA was made. TRBV21-1 is flagged as a pseudogene. This CDR3 spans 15 amino acids. The DNA of the CDR3 is TGTGCCAGCAGCTCAGACATGGGGACAGGCTATGGCTACACCTTC. This sequence encodes CASSSDMGTGYGYTF.